Shown below are 28 T cell receptor beta chains from a single sample sequenced in a study of early T cells in non-severe SARS-CoV-2 infection. MiXCR, run by TCRdb on the 5' RACE reads, gives a single entry per CDR3 protein. Of approximately 98,000 distinct CDR3 sequences in the sample, around 10% were seen once. The specimen was whole blood. These receptors came from an adult who was a healthcare worker with PCR-confirmed SARS-CoV-2 infection or an uninfected control (not recorded which).

This clonotype was picked up many times. The V call is TRBV12-3 or TRBV12-4, the J call TRBJ2-1; D gene ambiguous. The CDR3 extends over 12 amino acids. V was cut by 6 bases and J by 8 bases, with 11 bases left in between. CDR3 nucleotide sequence: TGTGCCAGCAGCCGACGCTATGATGAGCAGTTCTTC. Translation gives CASSRRYDEQFF.

At least ten counts were recorded for this clonotype. This rearrangement joins TRBV30 to TRBJ2-2; the match to TRBD2 covers 13 bases. CDR1 GTSNPN and CDR2 SVGIG come from the germline V gene (reference sequence). The V and J ends lost 4 bases and 2 bases, in that order; junction bases with no gene match: 10. This CDR3 contains 18 residues. The CDR3 loop is CAWTRPGLAGHNTGELFF. The CDR3 DNA is TGTGCCTGGACCCGCCCGGGACTAGCGGGACATAACACCGGGGAGCTGTTTTTT. The entire variable domain, with the rest obtained from reference TRBV30 and TRBJ2-2, is as follows: SQTIHQWPATLVQPVGSPLSLECTVEGTSNPNLYWYRQAAGRGLQLLFYSVGIGQISSEVPQNLSASRPQDRQFILSSKKLLLSDSGFYLCAWTRPGLAGHNTGELFFGEGSRLTVL.

This clonotype was counted many times. CDR3: CASSNRPARSNQPQHF. The CDR3 DNA is TGTGCCAGCAGCAACCGTCCGGCCCGTAGCAATCAGCCCCAGCATTTT. The chain combines TRBV12-3 or TRBV12-4 with TRBJ1-5; D uncertain. This CDR3 has 16 residues. V was shortened by 6 bases and J by 0 bases, with 15 bases between the two germline ends.

DNA for the CDR3: TGCAGTGCTAGAGATCTAGGACTAGCGGGGGGAGAGACCCAGTACTTC. Residues: CSARDLGLAGGETQYF. This sequence joins TRBV20-1 and TRBJ2-5; TRBD2 agrees at 14 bases. Germline assignment: CDR1 DFQATT and CDR2 SNEGSKA (reference sequence). This CDR3 spans 16 amino acids. V was clipped by 0 bases and J by 4 bases; unmatched bases: 4.

The table lists this clonotype with a few counts. This chain connects TRBV12-3 or TRBV12-4 to TRBJ2-4, with D possibly being TRBD1 or TRBD2 (5 bases each). Trimming left V 1 base short and J 7 bases short, with 11 bases between. The CDR3 extends over 14 amino acids. CDR3 region: CASSLVGTANIQYF. The CDR3 nucleotides read TGTGCCAGCAGTTTAGTGGGGACGGCTAACATTCAGTACTTC.

This chain links TRBV3-1 with TRBJ2-7, with unresolved D. V was clipped by 5 bases and J by 1 base, with 12 bases between them. Germline lookup yields CDR1 LGHDT and CDR2 YNNKEL (reference sequence). The CDR3 is 14 amino acids. In nucleotides, the CDR3 is TGTGCCAGCAGCGACCGGACGCGATCCTACGAGCAGTACTTC. The encoded protein is CASSDRTRSYEQYF.

This clonotype was picked up many times. The chain couples TRBV29-1 to TRBJ2-5; no clear D gene. This CDR3 spans 10 amino acids. Between the trimmed V and J ends, which lost 5 bases and 7 bases, there was a span of 8 bases. The germline gives CDR1 SQVTM, CDR2 ANQGSEA. The CDR3 nucleotides are TGCAGCGTTATACGTTGGACCCAGTACTTC. Translation: CSVIRWTQYF.

This clonotype was recorded a few times. The chain recombines TRBV7-9 with TRBJ2-7; 7 bases are a match to TRBD1. CDR1 is SEHNR and CDR2 is FQNEAQ in the germline V gene (reference sequence). The CDR3 has 14 amino acids. The V gene end was trimmed by 6 bases and the J gene end by 7 bases; junction bases not matched to a gene: 12. This CDR3 reads CASSQGQSYYEQYF. The CDR3 nucleotides read TGTGCCAGCAGTCAGGGACAGAGCTACTATGAGCAGTACTTC.

The V gene is TRBV20-1, the J gene TRBJ2-4, with D perhaps TRBD1 (5 bases). Trimming took 0 bases from V and 4 from J, leaving 16 bases between them. This CDR3 is 16 amino acids long. From germline, CDR1 is DFQATT and CDR2 SNEGSKA (reference sequence). The DNA for the CDR3 is TGCAGTGCTAGAGATTGGGGCAGGGAAAAAAAAAACATTCAGTACTTC. Translation: CSARDWGREKKNIQYF.

There are a few counts of this clonotype. The V and J genes are TRBV6-4 and TRBJ2-1; 12 bases are shared with TRBD2. The germline gives CDR1 MRHNA, CDR2 SNTAGT. J gave up 8 bases and V 7 bases, and 9 bases lay outside the gene matches. The CDR3 is made up of 15 amino acids. The CDR3 here is CASTGLAGGPDEQFF. CDR3 sequence (DNA): TGTGCCAGCACAGGGCTAGCGGGAGGGCCAGATGAGCAGTTCTTC.

V is TRBV29-1 and J is TRBJ1-5; tentative D call: TRBD1 (6 bases). Germline values: CDR1 SQVTM, CDR2 ANQGSEA. V lost 5 bases, J lost 1 base, and 9 bases lay in between. This CDR3 is built from 13 residues. In nucleotides, the CDR3 is TGCAGCGTTCTACAGGGCAGCAATCAGCCCCAGCATTTT. Its translation: CSVLQGSNQPQHF. The variable domain in full, completed from reference TRBV29-1 and TRBJ1-5, reads SAVISQKPSRDICQRGTSLTIQCQVDSQVTMMFWYRQQPGQSLTLIATANQGSEATYESGFVIDKFPISRPNLTFSTLTVSNMSPEDSSIYLCSVLQGSNQPQHFGDGTRLSIL.

This clonotype was seen ten or more times. This chain's CDR3 is CASSSTGLQGDGYTF. In DNA, the CDR3 is TGTGCCAGCAGCTCAACCGGGCTGCAGGGAGATGGCTACACCTTC. The gene calls are TRBV11-2 and TRBJ1-2; D is possibly TRBD1 (5 bases). Deletions cut 4 bases from V and 6 bases from J, with 18 bases between. The length of the CDR3 is 15 residues. Germline V gene data show CDR1 as SGHAT and CDR2 as FQNNGV.

Many counts were recorded for this clonotype. The rearrangement joins TRBV20-1 to TRBJ2-7, with a weak D call TRBD1 (6 bases). Trimming pared 0 bases from V and 2 bases from J, leaving 14 bases between. The CDR3 sequence is 15 residues long. Germline CDR1 DFQATT, CDR2 SNEGSKA (reference sequence). CDR3 nucleotide sequence: TGCAGTGCTAGAGATCCCGGGACAAGTCCCTACGAGCAGTACTTC. This sequence encodes CSARDPGTSPYEQYF.

This clonotype was detected ten times or more. The rearrangement uses TRBV3-1 and TRBJ2-7; 7 nucleotides match TRBD1. Unmatched junction bases numbered 6, after V lost 4 bases and J lost 6 bases. Germline values: CDR1 LGHDT, CDR2 YNNKEL (reference sequence). The length of the CDR3 is 13 residues. In nucleotides, the CDR3 is TGTGCCAGCAGCCGGGACAGCTTGGTCGAGCAGTACTTC. Protein: CASSRDSLVEQYF.

This clonotype was counted a few times. The chain employs TRBV20-1 and TRBJ2-1; no definite D call. V was pared by 6 bases and J by 1 base, with 10 bases between. The germline gives CDR1 DFQATT, CDR2 SNEGSKA (reference sequence). The CDR3 is 13 residues long. This CDR3 reads CSAPQYSYNEQFF. CDR3 coding DNA: TGCAGTGCGCCGCAGTATTCCTACAATGAGCAGTTCTTC.

In its sample, this clonotype was seen many times. One end of the junction fails to match germline, which may point to a read error. For the CDR3, the DNA is TGTGCCAGCAGATACTACAATGAGCAGTTCTTC. It is translated as CASRYYNEQFF. The chain combines TRBV6-5 with TRBJ2-1; no reliable D call. This CDR3 is built from 11 residues. Per germline, CDR1 MNHEY and CDR2 SVGAGI.

The chain recombines TRBV5-1 with TRBJ2-1; possible D gene TRBD2, 5 bases. Germline-derived CDR1 and CDR2 are SGHRS and YFSETQ. The CDR3 has 14 residues. Trimming removed 3 bases at V and 9 bases at J, with 16 bases between. CDR3 in amino acids: CASSSGSATGEQFF. The CDR3, as DNA: TGCGCCAGCAGCTCGGGGTCCGCGACGGGTGAGCAGTTCTTC.

The chain is built from TRBV5-4 and TRBJ2-2, with 8 bases fitting TRBD1. The ends lost 0 bases at V and 6 bases at J; junction bases unmatched: 1. The CDR3 loop spans 14 amino acids. CDR1 is SGHNT and CDR2 is YYREEE in the germline V gene (reference sequence). CDR3 nucleotide sequence: TGTGCCAGCAGCTTGGACAGGGGGGCCGGGGAGCTGTTTTTT. As protein: CASSLDRGAGELFF.

This clonotype was counted between two and nine times. The chain carries TRBV12-3 or TRBV12-4 and TRBJ2-6, with D unclear. This CDR3 spans 15 amino acids. V lost 2 bases and J lost 1, with 6 bases in between. Here the CDR3 DNA reads TGTGCCAGCAGTTTATTCGGATCTGGGGCCAACGTCCTGACTTTC. Residues: CASSLFGSGANVLTF.

This chain uses TRBV10-3 with TRBJ2-7; tentative D call: TRBD2 (6 bases). Germline values: CDR1 ENHRY, CDR2 SYGVKD. The CDR3 spans 14 residues. Trimming removed 10 bases from V and 4 bases from J, with 20 bases in between. CDR3 region: CASQGSGPRYEQYF. DNA of the CDR3: TGTGCCAGCCAAGGGAGCGGGCCCAGATACGAGCAGTACTTC.

This clonotype showed up many times. This chain uses TRBV12-5 with TRBJ2-3; D is uncertain. Germline CDR1 reads LGHNT; CDR2 reads FRNRAP. Deletions cut 9 bases from V and 3 bases from J, with 19 bases between. The CDR3 totals 15 residues. The CDR3 loop reads CASGPPHPQTDTQYF. The DNA for the CDR3 is TGTGCTAGCGGCCCCCCTCATCCGCAGACAGATACGCAGTATTTT.

There are a few counts of this clonotype. At one end the junction does not follow the germline gene, possibly because of a read error. The chain couples TRBV7-7 to TRBJ2-7, with TRBD1 matching 9 bases. This CDR3 contains 13 residues. Germline V gene data show CDR1 as SSHAT and CDR2 as FNYEAQ (reference sequence). The CDR3 here is CASSSTGGKEQYF. The CDR3 nucleotides read TGTGCTAGCAGTTCGACAGGGGGTAAAGAGCAGTACTTC.

This clonotype occurred many times. The chain carries TRBV5-1 and TRBJ2-1; TRBD2 agrees at 10 bases. The CDR3 consists of 16 residues. Germline lookup yields CDR1 SGHRS and CDR2 YFSETQ. V shed 0 bases, J shed 8 bases, and the junction held 8 bases outside the gene matches. The CDR3 loop is CASSLGVAGGMDEQFF. Written as DNA, the CDR3 is TGCGCCAGCAGCTTGGGGGTAGCGGGAGGTATGGATGAGCAGTTCTTC.

The chain is built from TRBV27 and TRBJ2-1; a weak D match, TRBD2 (5 bases). Per germline, CDR1 MNHEY and CDR2 SMNVEV (reference sequence). V was pared by 3 bases and J by 15 bases, with 12 bases between. This CDR3 contains 11 residues. The CDR3 nucleotides are TGTGCCAGCAGTTTCGTCGGGAAGTGGTTCTTC. This sequence encodes CASSFVGKWFF.

This clonotype appeared many times. The chain uses TRBV6-5 and TRBJ2-1; 7 bases match TRBD2. Germline loops: CDR1 MNHEY, CDR2 SVGAGI. This CDR3 contains 15 residues. Trimming removed 4 bases from V and 1 base from J; junction bases left unmatched: 4. CDR3 region: CASSSRLASYNEQFF. Here the CDR3 DNA reads TGTGCCAGCAGTTCAAGACTAGCTTCCTACAATGAGCAGTTCTTC.

Details on this clonotype: This sequence may be a read error, since a much larger clone differs from it by one base. V usage is TRBV12-3 or TRBV12-4 and J usage is TRBJ2-5; TRBD2 matches 12 bases. The CDR3 totals 15 residues. CDR3 residues: CVSTRLAGVGETQYF. The CDR3 DNA is TGTGTCAGCACCAGACTAGCGGGAGTGGGGGAGACCCAGTACTTC.

The rearrangement uses TRBV6-5 and TRBJ2-3; tentatively, D is TRBD1 or TRBD2 (5 bases each). In germline, CDR1 is MNHEY, CDR2 SVGAGI. This CDR3 is built from 16 residues. Trimming removed 6 bases at V and 6 bases at J, with 22 bases between. The CDR3 nucleotides are TGTGCCAGCAGCAACGCCGGGACGGGGATTCGTGATACGCAGTATTTT. Translating gives CASSNAGTGIRDTQYF.

The chain carries TRBV11-2 and TRBJ2-2; 7 nucleotides agree with TRBD1. Germline assignment: CDR1 SGHAT and CDR2 FQNNGV. With V trimmed by 5 bases and J by 3 bases, 12 bases remained unmatched. This CDR3 has 17 amino acids. The CDR3 nucleotides are TGTGCCAGCAGCCTCCGGACAGGATGGGCGCACACCGGGGAGCTGTTTTTT. Translation: CASSLRTGWAHTGELFF.